Below, 26 T cell receptor beta chains from the same sample are listed, as sequenced in a study of shared clonotypes between healthy human individuals. TCRdb's table, derived via immunoSEQ multiplex PCR, lists solely in-frame clones and lacks some. Among more than 2 million clones listed, roughly 96% were seen once. Input material: naive CD4+ T cells sorted from blood. As to subset: CD45RA+ positively selected. The receptors derive from a man younger than 35 in good health.

V usage is TRBV27 and J usage is TRBJ1-2; 7 bases map to TRBD1. Germline CDR1 MNHEY, CDR2 SMNVEV (reference sequence). Unmatched junction bases numbered 11, after V lost 4 bases and J lost 6 bases. CDR3 length: 15 residues. The CDR3 DNA is TGTGCCAGCAGTTCGGGACAGCCCGGGATTGATGGCTACACCTTC. As protein: CASSSGQPGIDGYTF.

This chain uses TRBV7-6 with TRBJ1-5, with 7 nucleotides matching TRBD1. The CDR3 spans 19 residues. Germline values: CDR1 SGHVS, CDR2 FNYEAQ. The V gene end was trimmed by 1 base and the J gene end by 2 bases; junction bases not matched to a gene: 14. CDR3 bases: TGTGCCAGCAGCTTAGGGGACAGTCAAGGGGCCGCGGGCAATCAGCCCCAGCATTTT. Its translation: CASSLGDSQGAAGNQPQHF.

The chain links TRBV10-3 to TRBJ2-5, with 7 bases identical to TRBD2. Germline V gene lookup returns CDR1 ENHRY and CDR2 SYGVKD. This CDR3 has 15 amino acids. V lost 2 bases and J lost 2; bases outside the gene matches: 5. The CDR3 loop reads CAISELGGGQETQYF. For the CDR3, the DNA is TGTGCCATCAGTGAGCTTGGCGGGGGACAAGAGACCCAGTACTTC.

V and J are TRBV10-2 and TRBJ2-3; 9 bases are shared with TRBD2. This CDR3 spans 17 amino acids. Germline CDR1 and CDR2: WSHSY and SAAADI. V was pared by 2 bases and J by 10 bases, with 16 bases of the junction left unmatched. The CDR3 here is CASSEPISGSGSGPQYF. CDR3 nucleotides: TGCGCCAGCAGTGAGCCCATCTCTGGTAGCGGGAGCGGCCCGCAGTATTTT.

J is TRBJ1-6 and V is TRBV2; no firm D call. This CDR3 has 15 residues. The germline V and J ends were trimmed by 7 bases and 0 bases, with 10 bases remaining between them. Per germline, CDR1 SNHLY and CDR2 FYNNEI. CDR3 sequence: CASTEESSYNSPLHF. DNA for the CDR3: TGTGCCAGCACAGAAGAAAGCTCCTATAATTCACCCCTCCACTTT.

This chain links TRBV9 with TRBJ2-1, with 8 bases identical to TRBD2. The germline CDR1 and CDR2 sequences are SGDLS and YYNGEE. The CDR3 covers 16 residues. J lost 0 bases, V lost 4 bases, and 6 bases had no gene match. Here the CDR3 reads CASSPGGGSSYNEQFF. The CDR3 DNA sequence: TGTGCCAGCAGCCCCGGGGGGGGAAGCTCCTACAATGAGCAGTTCTTC.

This clone has a single count. The V and J genes are TRBV19 and TRBJ2-5; 8 positions match TRBD1. Germline assignment: CDR1 LNHDA and CDR2 SQIVND (reference sequence). CDR3 length: 14 residues. Trimming removed 2 bases from V and 5 bases from J; junction bases left unmatched: 4. The chain's CDR3 is CASSIQGAQETQYF. CDR3 coding DNA: TGTGCCAGTAGTATACAGGGGGCGCAGGAGACCCAGTACTTC.

CDR3: CATSTTGRGFQETQYF. In DNA, the CDR3 is TGTGCCACCAGCACTACAGGGAGGGGGTTTCAAGAGACCCAGTACTTC. The chain carries TRBV15 and TRBJ2-5, with TRBD2 as a possible D gene (7 bases). Per the germline V gene, CDR1 is LNHNV and CDR2 is YYDKDF (reference sequence). The germline V and J ends were trimmed by 4 bases and 2 bases, with 17 bases remaining between them. This CDR3 region has 16 residues.

The chain employs TRBV7-8 and TRBJ2-2; TRBD1 might be the D (6 bases). Germline V gives CDR1 SGHVS, CDR2 FQNEAQ. The CDR3 has 16 residues. V lost 1 base and J lost 4, with 13 bases in between. This chain's CDR3 is CASSLGGRGGTGELFF. The CDR3 nucleotides are TGTGCCAGCAGCTTAGGAGGCAGGGGCGGCACCGGGGAGCTGTTTTTT.

This clone appeared once. The chain uses TRBV6-5 and TRBJ2-2, with 10 bases identical to TRBD1. CDR1 and CDR2 (germline): MNHEY, SVGAGI. The V segment lost 5 bases and the J segment 6 bases; nucleotides outside the gene matches: 6. The CDR3 covers 15 residues. CDR3 coding DNA: TGTGCCAGCAGTACGACAGGGGGCATGTCCGGGGAGCTGTTTTTT. This encodes CASSTTGGMSGELFF.

The V call is TRBV5-1, the J call TRBJ1-4, with TRBD1 identical over 10 bases. The germline V gene has CDR1 SGHRS and CDR2 YFSETQ. This CDR3 is 15 amino acids long. V lost 2 bases and J lost 8; bases outside the gene matches: 6. CDR3 in amino acids: CASSFATGGNEKLFF. The CDR3 DNA is TGCGCCAGCAGCTTCGCGACAGGGGGCAACGAAAAACTGTTTTTT.

V and J are TRBV7-9 and TRBJ2-3; 11 bases map to TRBD1. J was trimmed by 3 bases and V by 0 bases; bases with no gene match: 2. The V gene's germline CDR1 is SEHNR and CDR2 FQNEAQ (reference sequence). The CDR3 has 16 residues. The CDR3: CASSLAGTGGTDTQYF. The CDR3 DNA is TGTGCCAGCAGCTTAGCCGGGACAGGGGGAACAGATACGCAGTATTTT.

The rearrangement joins TRBV12-5 to TRBJ2-3, with unresolved D. Germline values: CDR1 LGHNT, CDR2 FRNRAP. The CDR3 consists of 13 residues. V was clipped by 2 bases and J by 4 bases, with 7 bases between them. The CDR3 DNA is TGTGCTAGTGGTTTGTATAGGGCAGATACGCAGTATTTT. Amino acid sequence: CASGLYRADTQYF.

J is TRBJ2-2 and V is TRBV10-1, with D perhaps matching TRBD2 (6 bases). The CDR3 is made up of 15 amino acids. Germline V gene data show CDR1 as WNHNN and CDR2 as SYGVQD (reference sequence). The ends were cut back, 6 bases at V and 3 bases at J, with 14 bases in the middle. The CDR3 protein is CASSSGTRDTGELFF. Written as DNA, the CDR3 is TGCGCCAGCAGCTCCGGGACTCGAGACACCGGGGAGCTGTTTTTT.

The rearrangement uses TRBV18 and TRBJ1-4; possibly TRBD1 for D (5 bases). The CDR3 is made up of 16 amino acids. In germline, CDR1 is KGHSH, CDR2 LQKENI. Between the trimmed V and J ends, which lost 6 bases and 0 bases, there was a span of 14 bases. CDR3 residues: CASSPGREATNEKLFF. CDR3 in DNA: TGTGCCAGCTCCCCAGGGAGGGAGGCAACTAATGAAAAACTGTTTTTT.

V and J are TRBV15 and TRBJ2-7; 10 bases line up with TRBD1. This CDR3 region has 14 residues. CDR1 LNHNV and CDR2 YYDKDF come from the germline V gene (reference sequence). Trimming removed 3 bases from V and 8 bases from J; junction bases left unmatched: 7. The CDR3 nucleotides read TGTGCCACCAGCAGGGACAGGGGGAATCTGCAGCAGTACTTC. This codes for CATSRDRGNLQQYF.

CDR3 DNA: TGTGCCAGCAGCTTCGAGGGGACAGGCACCGGGGAGCTGTTTTTT. It yields the protein CASSFEGTGTGELFF. J is TRBJ2-2 and V is TRBV5-4; 8 bases agree with TRBD1. This CDR3 is 15 amino acids long. CDR1 is SGHNT and CDR2 is YYREEE in the germline V gene (reference sequence). V dropped 2 bases and J dropped 4; count of bases not matched to a gene: 4.

Of note for this clone: Within the sample, other DNA sequences also encode this same CDR3. V gene TRBV10-3 combines with J gene TRBJ2-3; TRBD2 aligns across 8 bases. Germline values: CDR1 ENHRY, CDR2 SYGVKD. V shed 10 bases and J 0 bases; nucleotides not matched to a gene: 0. The CDR3 runs to 12 residues. CDR3 in amino acids: CATSGSTDTQYF. CDR3 nucleotide sequence: TGTGCCACTAGCGGGAGCACAGATACGCAGTATTTT.

Only a few counts were recorded for this clone. The chain uses TRBV30 and TRBJ2-2; TRBD2 matches at 11 bases. Losses at the gene ends were 3 bases for V and 4 bases for J; bases not matched to a gene: 4. Germline assignment: CDR1 GTSNPN and CDR2 SVGIG (reference sequence). This CDR3 has 15 residues. In DNA form, the CDR3 reads TGTGCCTGGAGACGACTAGCGGGGCTCACCGGGGAGCTGTTTTTT. Translated: CAWRRLAGLTGELFF.

The chain couples TRBV6-5 to TRBJ1-2, with 11 nucleotides matching TRBD1. CDR3 length: 14 residues. The ends lost 4 bases at V and 5 bases at J; junction bases unmatched: 3. Germline V lookup: CDR1 MNHEY, CDR2 SVGAGI. CDR3 DNA sequence: TGTGCCAGCAGTTCGGACAGGGGGCAATATGGCTACACCTTC. This encodes CASSSDRGQYGYTF.

The chain recombines TRBV7-2 with TRBJ2-3; D perhaps matches TRBD2 (6 bases). The CDR3 spans 14 residues. Germline loops: CDR1 SGHTA, CDR2 FQGNSA. V lost 7 bases, J lost 2 bases, and 13 bases lay in between. The CDR3 sequence: CASTPGGFTDTQYF. CDR3 DNA: TGTGCCAGCACCCCTGGAGGGTTCACAGATACGCAGTATTTT.

The chain uses TRBV10-3 and TRBJ2-6; maybe TRBD2 (6 bases). Deletions cut 8 bases from V and 0 bases from J, with 8 bases between. Germline V lookup: CDR1 ENHRY, CDR2 SYGVKD. This CDR3 has 14 residues. Here the CDR3 DNA reads TGTGCCATCCGGGGGAACTCTGGGGCCAACGTCCTGACTTTC. Translating it yields CAIRGNSGANVLTF.

The chain carries TRBV19 and TRBJ2-1; D is perhaps TRBD1 (6 bases). The CDR3 consists of 16 residues. The germline V and J ends were trimmed by 4 bases and 6 bases, with 19 bases remaining between them. Per the germline V gene, CDR1 is LNHDA and CDR2 is SQIVND (reference sequence). The CDR3 sequence is CASSNLQGVLVNEQFF. The DNA of the CDR3 is TGTGCCAGTAGTAACCTACAGGGTGTGCTTGTCAATGAGCAGTTCTTC.

The V gene is TRBV7-8, the J gene TRBJ1-1; TRBD1 agrees at 11 bases. CDR1 is SGHVS, CDR2 FQNEAQ, per germline. CDR3 length: 14 amino acids. V trimming: 2 bases; J trimming: 6 bases; junction bases outside the gene matches: 2. The CDR3 loop reads CASSLRTGGSEAFF. The CDR3 DNA reads TGTGCCAGCAGCTTACGGACAGGGGGCTCTGAAGCTTTCTTT.

The rearrangement uses TRBV7-9 and TRBJ1-1, with a weak D call TRBD1 (6 bases). Trimming took off 1 base at V and 3 bases at J, with 12 bases between the two ends. The germline V gene encodes CDR1 SEHNR and CDR2 FQNEAQ (reference sequence). The CDR3 runs to 15 residues. The CDR3 DNA is TGTGCCAGCAGCTTAGGAGACAGGCCCTACACTGAAGCTTTCTTT. Translated, it gives CASSLGDRPYTEAFF.

The rearrangement links TRBV6-5 to TRBJ2-5; D unclear. Germline loops: CDR1 MNHEY, CDR2 SVGAGI. The germline V and J ends were trimmed by 5 bases and 1 base, with 11 bases remaining between them. CDR3 length equals 14 residues. The CDR3 DNA is TGTGCCAGCAGTATGTCCCGGGCCCAAGAGACCCAGTACTTC. The encoded protein is CASSMSRAQETQYF.